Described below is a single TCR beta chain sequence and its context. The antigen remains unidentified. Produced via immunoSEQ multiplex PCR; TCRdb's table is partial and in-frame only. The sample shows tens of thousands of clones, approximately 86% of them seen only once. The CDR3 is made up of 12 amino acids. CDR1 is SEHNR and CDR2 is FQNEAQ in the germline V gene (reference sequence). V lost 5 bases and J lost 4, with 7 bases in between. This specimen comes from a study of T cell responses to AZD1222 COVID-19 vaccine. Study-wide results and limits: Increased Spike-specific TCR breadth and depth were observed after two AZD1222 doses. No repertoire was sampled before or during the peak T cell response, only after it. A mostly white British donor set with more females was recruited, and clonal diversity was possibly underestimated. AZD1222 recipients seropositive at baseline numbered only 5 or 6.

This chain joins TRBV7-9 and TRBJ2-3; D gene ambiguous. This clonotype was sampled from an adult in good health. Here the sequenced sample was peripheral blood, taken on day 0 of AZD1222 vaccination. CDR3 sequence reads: CASSLRADTQYF. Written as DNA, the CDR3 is TGTGCCAGCAGCCTCCGGGCAGATACGCAGTATTTT.